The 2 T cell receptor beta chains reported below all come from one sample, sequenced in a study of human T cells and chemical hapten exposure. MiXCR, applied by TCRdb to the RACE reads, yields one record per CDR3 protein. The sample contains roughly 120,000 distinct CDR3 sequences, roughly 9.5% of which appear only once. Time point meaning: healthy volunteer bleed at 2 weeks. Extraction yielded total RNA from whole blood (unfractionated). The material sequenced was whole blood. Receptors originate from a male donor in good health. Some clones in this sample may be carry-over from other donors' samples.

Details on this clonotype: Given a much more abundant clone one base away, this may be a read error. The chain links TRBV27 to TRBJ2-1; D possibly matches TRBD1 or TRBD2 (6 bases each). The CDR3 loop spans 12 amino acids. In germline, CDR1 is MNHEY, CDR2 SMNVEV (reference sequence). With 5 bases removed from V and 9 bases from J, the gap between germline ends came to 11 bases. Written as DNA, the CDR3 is TGTGCCAGCAGTCAGAAGGGGGGTGAGCAGTTCTTC. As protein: CASSQKGGEQFF.

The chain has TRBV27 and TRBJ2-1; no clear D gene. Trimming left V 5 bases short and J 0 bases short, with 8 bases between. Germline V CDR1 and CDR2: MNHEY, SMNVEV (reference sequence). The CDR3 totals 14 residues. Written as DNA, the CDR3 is TGTGCCAGCAGTCCACAAATCTCCTACAATGAGCAGTTCTTC. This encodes CASSPQISYNEQFF.